This T cell receptor beta chain was recorded in a study of response to subunit inactivated influenza vaccine. Findings and caveats of the study: The authors suggested that every seasonal influenza vaccination recruits few new T cells.

In this sample, this clonotype turned up a few times. Its antigen is unidentified. One entry per CDR3 protein, called by TCRdb with MiXCR from the RT-PCR reads. The data show hundreds of thousands of distinct CDR3 sequences, about 8% seen once. Trimming shortened V by 0 bases and J by 0 bases, and 12 bases separated the two germline ends. Germline V gene sequence: CDR1 DFQATT, CDR2 SNEGSKA (reference sequence). There are 16 residues in the CDR3. The rearrangement links TRBV20-1 to TRBJ1-5; tentative D call: TRBD1 (5 bases). Specimen: PBMCs from blood, collected around 25 months after vaccination. This TCR came from a man aged 50 to 69 who received an inactivated influenza vaccine. The CDR3 spells CSARDVRQPSNQPQHF. CDR3 sequence (DNA): TGCAGTGCTAGAGATGTACGACAGCCTAGCAATCAGCCCCAGCATTTT.